This entry lists 13 T cell receptor beta chains sequenced from one sample in a study of blood T cell repertoires in COVID-19. Profiling relied on immunoSEQ multiplex PCR, and the TCRdb table lists in-frame clones only, not all of them. The sample shows around 200,000 clones, roughly nine tenths of them seen only once. What was sequenced was peripheral blood. The source is a man between 65 and 80 years old with active or convalescent COVID-19.

The chain combines TRBV6-5 with TRBJ2-2, with TRBD2 as a possible D gene (6 bases). The CDR3 loop spans 14 amino acids. The germline gives CDR1 MNHEY, CDR2 SVGAGI. V was cut by 2 bases and J by 8 bases, with 12 bases left in between. In DNA, the CDR3 is TGTGCCAGCAGTTACGGGAGGCGTCCGGGGGAGCTGTTTTTT. It codes for CASSYGRRPGELFF.

As DNA, the CDR3 is TGTGCCAGCAGGACCCGCGGGCCCAATACGACACCCCTCCACTTT. It encodes CASRTRGPNTTPLHF. The V and J genes are TRBV28 and TRBJ1-6; the D is unclear. Germline V gene data show CDR1 as MDHEN and CDR2 as SYDVKM. V was shortened by 6 bases and J by 11 bases, with 20 bases between the two germline ends. The length of the CDR3 is 15 residues.

The rearrangement uses TRBV18 and TRBJ2-1; 10 nucleotides agree with TRBD2. The CDR3 covers 15 residues. Germline lookup yields CDR1 KGHSH and CDR2 LQKENI. V shed 6 bases and J 4 bases; nucleotides not matched to a gene: 6. Here the CDR3 reads CASSAAGGDYNEQFF. The DNA of the CDR3 is TGTGCCAGCTCCGCAGCGGGAGGGGATTACAATGAGCAGTTCTTC. The full variable domain, with the rest looked up from reference TRBV18 and TRBJ2-1, is NAGVMQNPRHLVRRRGQEARLRCSPMKGHSHVYWYRQLPEEGLKFMVYLQKENIIDESGMPKERFSAEFPKEGPSILRIQQVVRGDSAAYFCASSAAGGDYNEQFFGPGTRLTVL.

The chain uses TRBV28 and TRBJ1-2, with 8 bases matching TRBD1. Unmatched junction bases numbered 10, after V lost 2 bases and J lost 8 bases. Per germline, CDR1 MDHEN and CDR2 SYDVKM. This CDR3 region has 15 residues. This CDR3 is CASSLSRQGRKGYTF. The CDR3 coding sequence is TGTGCCAGCAGTTTAAGCCGACAGGGGAGGAAGGGCTACACCTTC.

The CDR3 DNA is TGTGCCAGCACCTTCGGGCTAGCGGGGGACACCGGGGAGCTGTTTTTT. This encodes CASTFGLAGDTGELFF. The chain couples TRBV5-4 to TRBJ2-2; 10 nucleotides align to TRBD2. V lost 6 bases and J lost 3; bases outside the gene matches: 8. The CDR3 covers 16 residues. The germline V gene has CDR1 SGHNT and CDR2 YYREEE (reference sequence).

The chain employs TRBV10-1 and TRBJ2-5; 9 bases are a match to TRBD1. The germline CDR1 and CDR2 sequences are WNHNN and SYGVQD (reference sequence). V shed 6 bases, J shed 4 bases, and the junction held 6 bases outside the gene matches. The CDR3 contains 14 residues. The chain's CDR3 is CASSRTGDRETQYF. The CDR3, as DNA: TGCGCCAGCAGCCGGACAGGGGATAGAGAGACCCAGTACTTC.

The chain combines TRBV11-2 with TRBJ2-7, with a weak D call TRBD1 (6 bases). The CDR3 runs to 15 residues. Germline values: CDR1 SGHAT, CDR2 FQNNGV. The V and J ends lost 1 base and 0 bases respectively, with 10 bases between them. The CDR3 DNA sequence: TGTGCCAGCAGCTTAGGTCGCAGGGGCTCCTACGAGCAGTACTTC. Residues: CASSLGRRGSYEQYF.

The rearrangement links TRBV5-1 to TRBJ1-1; 7 bases map to TRBD1. CDR1 SGHRS and CDR2 YFSETQ come from the germline V gene. The CDR3 runs 15 residues. Trimming at V came to 4 bases and at J to 2 bases, leaving 8 bases not matched to a gene. CDR3 region: CASSPGQAINTEAFF. DNA of the CDR3: TGCGCCAGCAGCCCCGGACAGGCGATTAACACTGAAGCTTTCTTT.

This chain links TRBV9 with TRBJ2-1, with D maybe TRBD1 (6 bases). Trimming left V 4 bases short and J 0 bases short, with 11 bases between. CDR1 is SGDLS and CDR2 is YYNGEE in the germline V gene. The CDR3 totals 15 residues. Written as DNA, the CDR3 is TGTGCCAGCAGCCGGACAGAGAGCTCCTACAATGAGCAGTTCTTC. It translates to CASSRTESSYNEQFF.

The chain uses TRBV19 and TRBJ1-2; 8 nucleotides align to TRBD1. Germline CDR1 reads LNHDA; CDR2 reads SQIVND (reference sequence). J lost 5 bases, V lost 1 base, and 0 bases had no gene match. The CDR3 runs to 13 residues. CDR3 region: CASSIGTGYGYTF. In nucleotides, the CDR3 is TGTGCCAGTAGTATAGGGACAGGGTATGGCTACACCTTC.

This clone was picked up a small number of times. The V gene is TRBV7-2, the J gene TRBJ2-7; D uncertain. Germline V gene sequence: CDR1 SGHTA, CDR2 FQGNSA. The CDR3 consists of 13 residues. With 6 bases removed from V and 2 bases from J, the gap between germline ends came to 11 bases. This CDR3 reads CASRRSHPYEQYF. As DNA, the CDR3 is TGTGCCAGCAGGCGGTCCCACCCCTACGAGCAGTACTTC.

The chain joins TRBV15 to TRBJ1-6; no clear D. This CDR3 region has 18 residues. Per germline, CDR1 LNHNV and CDR2 YYDKDF (reference sequence). The ends were cut back, 0 bases at V and 1 base at J, with 13 bases in the middle. This CDR3 is CATSREGPRVSYNSPLHF. CDR3 nucleotides: TGTGCCACCAGCAGAGAAGGCCCGCGGGTTTCCTATAATTCACCCCTCCACTTT.

Only a few counts were recorded for this clone. This sequence joins TRBV4-1 and TRBJ2-7, with a possible D match to TRBD2 (6 bases). The germline V gene has CDR1 MGHRA and CDR2 YSYEKL. CDR3 size: 14 residues. V was cut by 4 bases and J by 5 bases, with 15 bases left in between. This chain's CDR3 is CASSLGLRGNEQYF. As DNA, the CDR3 is TGCGCCAGCAGCCTCGGACTCCGGGGGAACGAGCAGTACTTC.